This T cell receptor (beta chain) was obtained from a study of T cells in Graves' hyperthyroidism and ophthalmopathy. At the level of the study: Peripheral blood was secured at the point of initial diagnosis, before any treatment.

The CDR3 extends over 12 amino acids. V was pared by 1 base and J by 6 bases, with 6 bases between. It was RNA transcripts that yielded the amplified TCR beta CDR3 regions. A set of HTBI primers served as the primers for a first-round RT-PCR of the TCR CDR3. TCRdb redid the calling of the multiplex PCR reads with MiXCR, one entry per CDR3 protein. The sample records fewer than 300,000 distinct CDR3 sequences, less than 30% being singletons. The chain is built from TRBV12-3 or TRBV12-4 and TRBJ2-5; no clear D. The source is a man between 35 and 55 years old with Graves' hyperthyroidism that later progressed to Graves' ophthalmopathy. Sequenced input: blood. CDR3 sequence reads: CASSLGEQTQYF. The DNA of the CDR3 is TGTGCCAGCAGTTTAGGCGAACAGACCCAGTACTTC.